A single sample gave rise to the 9 T cell receptor beta chains below, sequenced in a study of PD-L1 blockade in urothelial cancer. Only in-frame clones appear in the TCRdb table, and some are missing; sequencing was by immunoSEQ multiplex PCR. The sample records some 42,000 clones, about four fifths being singletons. The sequences come from PBMCs, collected around atezolizumab (anti-PD-L1) treatment. The receptors here all came from a man aged 70-80 years with urothelial cancer.

The rearrangement links TRBV4-3 to TRBJ1-1; 7 bases are shared with TRBD1. This CDR3 is 14 amino acids long. The junction had 3 bases not matched to a gene; V was cut back by 4 bases and J by 1 base. CDR1 and CDR2 from the germline V gene are LGHNA and YSLEER. This chain's CDR3 is CASSRTGENTEAFF. Here the CDR3 DNA reads TGCGCCAGCAGCCGGACAGGCGAGAACACTGAAGCTTTCTTT.

The V gene is TRBV7-8, the J gene TRBJ2-1; TRBD2 matches at 11 bases. CDR3 length: 19 amino acids. Germline V CDR1 and CDR2: SGHVS, FQNEAQ. The junction had 18 bases not matched to a gene; V was cut back by 4 bases and J by 7 bases. The CDR3 DNA follows: TGTGCCAGCAGCTCCTGGAGTAGCGGGAGGGCTCTGGTACTTAATGAGCAGTTCTTC. Translated, it gives CASSSWSSGRALVLNEQFF.

The J gene is TRBJ2-7, the V gene TRBV27, with TRBD2 as a possible D gene (5 bases). The V gene's germline CDR1 is MNHEY and CDR2 SMNVEV (reference sequence). V dropped 4 bases and J dropped 6 bases, with 22 bases sitting between them. The CDR3 covers 16 residues. CDR3 in amino acids: CASSSYAFEGRGEQYF. The CDR3 DNA is TGTGCCAGCAGTTCCTACGCCTTTGAGGGTCGGGGCGAGCAGTACTTC.

The CDR3 coding sequence is TGTGCCAGCTATGGAGTATGGGGGGGTAAGGGAGAGACCCAGTACTTC. Amino acid sequence: CASYGVWGGKGETQYF. J is TRBJ2-5 and V is TRBV28; TRBD2 matches 7 bases. Germline V gives CDR1 MDHEN, CDR2 SYDVKM. This CDR3 is 16 amino acids long. The J segment lost 4 bases and the V segment lost 8 bases, leaving 16 bases of the junction unmatched.

In its sample, this clone was seen many times. J is TRBJ2-3 and V is TRBV4-1; 7 positions agree with TRBD2. The CDR3 contains 17 residues. Germline V lookup: CDR1 MGHRA, CDR2 YSYEKL. The V gene end was trimmed by 1 base and the J gene end by 4 bases; junction bases not matched to a gene: 11. The CDR3 DNA sequence: TGCGCCAGCAGCCAAGTAGGGCGGGAGTCGGGCCCAGATACGCAGTATTTT. Translated: CASSQVGRESGPDTQYF.

In this sample, this clone turned up a few times. The chain employs TRBV7-3 and TRBJ2-2; 8 positions agree with TRBD1. From germline, CDR1 is SGHTA and CDR2 FQGTGA. The CDR3 has 15 amino acids. Unmatched junction bases numbered 7, after V lost 5 bases and J lost 5 bases. The CDR3 DNA reads as TGTGCCAGCAGCCTTGACAGGGGATGGACCGGGGAGCTGTTTTTT. Protein sequence: CASSLDRGWTGELFF.

The chain links TRBV7-9 to TRBJ2-1; 11 bases align to TRBD2. Trimming took 3 bases from V and 9 from J; bases not matched to a gene: 10. Per the germline V gene, CDR1 is SEHNR and CDR2 is FQNEAQ (reference sequence). The CDR3 has 16 amino acids. The CDR3 DNA is TGTGCCAGCAGCTTGGGGTGGGCTAGCGGGAGGTCTGAGCAGTTCTTC. It is translated as CASSLGWASGRSEQFF.

The rearrangement uses TRBV21-1 and TRBJ2-3; whether TRBD1, the table's D call, matches the DNA was not checked. TRBV21-1 is labeled a pseudogene. This CDR3 has 15 amino acids. The CDR3 DNA is TGTGCCAGCCAGAGGGGACAGGGGCCTGTAGGTACGCAGTATTTT. Its translation: CASQRGQGPVGTQYF.

There are a few counts of this clone. V and J are TRBV14 and TRBJ1-1; D gene ambiguous. This CDR3 contains 12 residues. The germline gives CDR1 SGHDN, CDR2 FVKESK. V was shortened by 0 bases and J by 11 bases, with 10 bases between the two germline ends. DNA for the CDR3: TGTGCCAGCAGCCAAGACCGCTCCCGGGCTTTCTTT. Protein sequence: CASSQDRSRAFF.